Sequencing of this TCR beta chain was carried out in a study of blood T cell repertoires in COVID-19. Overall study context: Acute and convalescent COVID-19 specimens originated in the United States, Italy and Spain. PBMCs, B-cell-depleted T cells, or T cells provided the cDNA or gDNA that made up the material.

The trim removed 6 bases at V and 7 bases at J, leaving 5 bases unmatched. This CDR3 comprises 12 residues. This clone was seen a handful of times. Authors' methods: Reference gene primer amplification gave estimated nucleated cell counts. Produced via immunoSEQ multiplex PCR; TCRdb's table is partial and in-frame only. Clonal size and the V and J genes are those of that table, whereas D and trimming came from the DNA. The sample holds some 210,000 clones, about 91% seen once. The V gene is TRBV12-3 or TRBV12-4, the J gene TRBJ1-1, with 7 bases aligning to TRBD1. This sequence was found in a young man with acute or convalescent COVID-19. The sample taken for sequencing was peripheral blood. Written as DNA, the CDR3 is TGTGCCAGCAGCTGGGGACAGATTGAAGCTTTCTTT. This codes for CASSWGQIEAFF.